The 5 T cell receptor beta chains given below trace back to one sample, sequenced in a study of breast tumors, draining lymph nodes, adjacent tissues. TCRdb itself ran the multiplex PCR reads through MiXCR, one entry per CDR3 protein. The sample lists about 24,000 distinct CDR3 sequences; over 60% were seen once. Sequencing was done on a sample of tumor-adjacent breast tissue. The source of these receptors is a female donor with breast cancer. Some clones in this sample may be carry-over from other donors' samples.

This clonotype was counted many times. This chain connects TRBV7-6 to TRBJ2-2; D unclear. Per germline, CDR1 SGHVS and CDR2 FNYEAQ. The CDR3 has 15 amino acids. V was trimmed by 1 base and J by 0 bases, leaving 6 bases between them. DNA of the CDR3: TGTGCCAGCAGCTTAGTCAGTACGAACACCGGGGAGCTGTTTTTT. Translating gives CASSLVSTNTGELFF.

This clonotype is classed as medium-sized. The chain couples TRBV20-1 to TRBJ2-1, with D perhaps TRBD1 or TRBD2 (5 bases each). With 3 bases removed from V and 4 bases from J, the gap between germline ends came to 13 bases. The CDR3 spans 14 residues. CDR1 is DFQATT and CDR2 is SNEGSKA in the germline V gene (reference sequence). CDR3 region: CSASSPGRYNEQFF. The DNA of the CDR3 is TGCAGTGCTAGCTCACCGGGACGATACAATGAGCAGTTCTTC.

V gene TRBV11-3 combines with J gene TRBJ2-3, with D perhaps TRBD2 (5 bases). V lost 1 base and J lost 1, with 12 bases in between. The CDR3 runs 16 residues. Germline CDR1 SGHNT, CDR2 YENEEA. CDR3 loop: CASSLVRTRRTDTQYF. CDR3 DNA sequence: TGTGCCAGCAGCTTAGTGAGGACTCGACGCACAGATACGCAGTATTTT.

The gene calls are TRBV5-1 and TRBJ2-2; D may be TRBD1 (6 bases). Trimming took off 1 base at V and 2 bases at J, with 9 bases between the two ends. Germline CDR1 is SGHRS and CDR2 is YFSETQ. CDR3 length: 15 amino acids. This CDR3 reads CASSLTGSNTGELFF. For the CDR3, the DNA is TGCGCCAGCAGCTTGACAGGGTCTAACACCGGGGAGCTGTTTTTT.

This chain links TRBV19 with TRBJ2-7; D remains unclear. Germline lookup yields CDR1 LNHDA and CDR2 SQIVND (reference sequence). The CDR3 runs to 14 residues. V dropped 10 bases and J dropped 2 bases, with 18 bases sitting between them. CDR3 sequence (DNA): TGTGCCACCCAAGTTTCAGGTACAACCTACGAGCAGTACTTC. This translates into CATQVSGTTYEQYF.